The 31 T cell receptor beta chains reported below all come from one sample, sequenced in a study of T cell changes during pregnancy in multiple sclerosis. The repertoire was sequenced with immunoSEQ multiplex PCR; TCRdb's copy has only in-frame clones and lacks some. The sample records some 60,000 clones, roughly nine tenths being singletons. Sequenced here: CD4+ T cells from peripheral blood mononuclear cells, sampled in the third trimester of pregnancy. These TCRs come from a female donor with multiple sclerosis, enrolled in a pregnancy study.

This sequence joins TRBV27 and TRBJ1-5; the D gene is possibly TRBD1 (5 bases). Trimming cost V 5 bases and J 3 bases, with 14 bases left between them. This CDR3 has 15 residues. Germline V gene sequence: CDR1 MNHEY, CDR2 SMNVEV (reference sequence). The CDR3 spells CASSPGLIYNQPQHF. CDR3 DNA: TGTGCCAGCAGTCCGGGACTGATTTACAATCAGCCCCAGCATTTT.

This chain links TRBV6-5 with TRBJ1-6, with 7 bases fitting TRBD1. Germline V CDR1 and CDR2: MNHEY, SVGAGI. The trim removed 10 bases at V and 0 bases at J, leaving 6 bases unmatched. This CDR3 is 15 amino acids long. The CDR3 reads CATHRGISYNSPLHF. The CDR3 nucleotides are TGTGCCACCCACAGGGGTATCTCCTATAATTCACCCCTCCACTTT.

V is TRBV10-3 and J is TRBJ2-5; 7 bases agree with TRBD1. CDR1 is ENHRY, CDR2 SYGVKD, per germline. The CDR3 spans 12 residues. V shed 10 bases and J 5 bases; nucleotides not matched to a gene: 7. CDR3 DNA sequence: TGTGCCACAACAGGGGATGAGGAGACCCAGTACTTC. It codes for CATTGDEETQYF.

V is TRBV11-3 and J is TRBJ1-2; the match to TRBD1 covers 8 bases. The CDR3 extends over 14 amino acids. Looked up from germline, CDR1 is SGHNT and CDR2 is YENEEA. With V trimmed by 3 bases and J by 6 bases, 6 bases remained unmatched. The CDR3 protein is CASSLLQGVDGYTF. DNA for the CDR3: TGTGCCAGCAGCTTGTTACAGGGGGTGGATGGCTACACCTTC.

This clone is a singleton in its sample. This chain uses TRBV5-6 with TRBJ2-3; 10 nucleotides line up with TRBD2. CDR3 length equals 17 residues. The junction had 9 bases not matched to a gene; V was cut back by 0 bases and J by 5 bases. Germline V gene lookup returns CDR1 SGHDT and CDR2 YYEEEE. CDR3: CASSLGFSGGAGDTQYF. The CDR3 DNA reads as TGTGCCAGCAGCTTGGGTTTCAGCGGGGGGGCAGGAGATACGCAGTATTTT.

The sample holds one count of this clone. This chain connects TRBV19 to TRBJ1-2, with D tentatively TRBD1 (6 bases). Trimming removed 2 bases from V and 6 bases from J, with 13 bases in between. In germline, CDR1 is LNHDA, CDR2 SQIVND (reference sequence). The length of the CDR3 is 14 residues. Written as DNA, the CDR3 is TGTGCCAGTAGTATACAAGCGGCAGGGGATGGCTACACCTTC. Translation gives CASSIQAAGDGYTF. Full variable domain (missing parts from reference TRBV19 and TRBJ1-2): DGGITQSPKYLFRKEGQNVTLSCEQNLNHDAMYWYRQDPGQGLRLIYYSQIVNDFQKGDIAEGYSVSREKKESFPLTVTSAQKNPTAFYLCASSIQAAGDGYTFGSGTRLTVV.

V gene TRBV27 combines with J gene TRBJ2-3, with no clear D. Germline CDR1 MNHEY, CDR2 SMNVEV (reference sequence). The CDR3 consists of 14 residues. With 0 bases removed from V and 8 bases from J, the gap between germline ends came to 12 bases. The CDR3 DNA follows: TGTGCCAGCAGTTTATCCCTATCCCACCGTACGCAGTATTTT. Translated: CASSLSLSHRTQYF.

The chain employs TRBV4-1 and TRBJ2-4; 7 positions agree with TRBD1. The CDR3 runs 20 residues. From germline, CDR1 is MGHRA and CDR2 YSYEKL. V gave up 3 bases and J gave up 0 bases; unmatched junction bases: 17. CDR3 DNA: TGCGCCAGCAGCCATCCCCCGGGACAGAAACGGATCCTAGCCAAAAACATTCAGTACTTC. Amino acids: CASSHPPGQKRILAKNIQYF.

CDR3 sequence (DNA): TGCGCCAGCAGCCTCGGGACAGGGGCCCCGAGAGAGCTGTTTTTT. This sequence encodes CASSLGTGAPRELFF. V and J are TRBV4-3 and TRBJ2-2; 10 nucleotides match TRBD1. The CDR3 consists of 15 residues. Germline CDR1 and CDR2: LGHNA and YSLEER. Unmatched junction bases numbered 10, after V lost 4 bases and J lost 11 bases.

This chain links TRBV29-1 with TRBJ1-1, with 9 bases aligning to TRBD1. The V and J ends lost 6 bases and 1 base, in that order; junction bases with no gene match: 6. Germline V CDR1 and CDR2: SQVTM, ANQGSEA. The CDR3 is 14 residues long. The DNA for the CDR3 is TGCAGCGTGGCCCTGACAGGGGGGAACACTGAAGCTTTCTTT. Translation: CSVALTGGNTEAFF. The complete variable domain, with remaining parts taken from reference TRBV29-1 and TRBJ1-1, reads SAVISQKPSRDICQRGTSLTIQCQVDSQVTMMFWYRQQPGQSLTLIATANQGSEATYESGFVIDKFPISRPNLTFSTLTVSNMSPEDSSIYLCSVALTGGNTEAFFGQGTRLTVV.

The genes are TRBV6-5 and TRBJ1-5; 9 bases are shared with TRBD1. Germline V gene lookup returns CDR1 MNHEY and CDR2 SVGAGI. This CDR3 comprises 13 residues. V lost 5 bases, J lost 6 bases, and 2 bases stayed unmatched. The CDR3 is CASSDRGSQPQHF. DNA of the CDR3: TGTGCCAGCAGTGACAGGGGGAGTCAGCCCCAGCATTTT.

This clone came up once. This sequence joins TRBV19 and TRBJ1-4, with a possible D match to TRBD1 (6 bases). Trimming left V 5 bases short and J 0 bases short, with 13 bases between. The CDR3 consists of 16 residues. Looked up from germline, CDR1 is LNHDA and CDR2 is SQIVND (reference sequence). The CDR3 DNA reads as TGTGCCAGTAGTGCGACAGGAGGTGCAACTAATGAAAAACTGTTTTTT. This gives the protein CASSATGGATNEKLFF.

In this sample, this clone turned up a few times. The V call is TRBV30, the J call TRBJ2-3; 8 bases align to TRBD1. CDR1 GTSNPN and CDR2 SVGIG come from the germline V gene (reference sequence). V was pared by 4 bases and J by 6 bases, with 9 bases of the junction left unmatched. CDR3 length: 14 amino acids. CDR3 coding DNA: TGTGCCTGGAATCCAGGGGGCAAGGGCGATACGCAGTATTTT. Its protein product is CAWNPGGKGDTQYF.

The chain uses TRBV10-3 and TRBJ2-3; 11 bases map to TRBD2. J was trimmed by 1 base and V by 8 bases; bases with no gene match: 5. Germline lookup yields CDR1 ENHRY and CDR2 SYGVKD. This CDR3 region has 15 residues. CDR3: CAIGGTSGRTDTQYF. The DNA of the CDR3 is TGTGCCATCGGGGGGACTAGCGGACGCACAGATACGCAGTATTTT.

The CDR3 DNA is TGTGCCAGCAGCCATCAGGGAAACTATCTGGATACGCAGTATTTT. Its protein product is CASSHQGNYLDTQYF. The chain combines TRBV11-2 with TRBJ2-3; a possible D gene is TRBD1 (5 bases). The V end lost 5 bases, the J end lost 6 bases, and 18 bases lay between the germline ends. Germline lookup yields CDR1 SGHAT and CDR2 FQNNGV. CDR3 length: 15 residues.

The chain carries TRBV7-9 and TRBJ2-3, with a weak D call TRBD1 (5 bases). CDR3 length: 18 amino acids. V was shortened by 5 bases and J by 0 bases, with 21 bases between the two germline ends. The germline V gene has CDR1 SEHNR and CDR2 FQNEAQ (reference sequence). The chain's CDR3 is CASSPNSHQGSSTDTQYF. In DNA form, the CDR3 reads TGTGCCAGCAGCCCCAATTCTCATCAGGGATCTAGCACAGATACGCAGTATTTT.

V and J are TRBV11-1 and TRBJ2-1; unclear D gene. Germline V gives CDR1 SGHAT, CDR2 FQDESV (reference sequence). CDR3 length: 13 amino acids. Trimming stripped 1 base from V and 8 bases from J, with 9 bases between. The CDR3 sequence: CASSLGRRHEQFF. DNA for the CDR3: TGTGCCAGCAGCTTAGGGCGGCGGCATGAGCAGTTCTTC.

The chain carries TRBV6-1 and TRBJ1-4; TRBD1 is a possible D gene (5 bases). Trimming shortened V by 4 bases and J by 4 bases, and 16 bases separated the two germline ends. Per the germline V gene, CDR1 is MNHNS and CDR2 is SASEGT. There are 16 residues in the CDR3. The CDR3 sequence: CASSVGGAGFNEKLFF. The CDR3 nucleotides are TGTGCCAGCAGTGTTGGAGGGGCAGGGTTTAATGAAAAACTGTTTTTT.

The rearrangement joins TRBV7-3 to TRBJ1-5; 7 bases match TRBD1. The CDR3 is 14 amino acids. From germline, CDR1 is SGHTA and CDR2 FQGTGA. The V gene end was trimmed by 5 bases and the J gene end by 9 bases; junction bases not matched to a gene: 10. CDR3 sequence reads: CASSLGQDQGPQHF. CDR3 sequence (DNA): TGTGCCAGCAGCCTTGGACAGGACCAGGGGCCCCAGCATTTT.

The rearrangement links TRBV10-1 to TRBJ2-7, with D perhaps TRBD2 (6 bases). V lost 3 bases, J lost 2 bases, and 11 bases lay in between. The CDR3 has 14 amino acids. The germline V gene encodes CDR1 WNHNN and CDR2 SYGVQD (reference sequence). The CDR3 coding sequence is TGCGCCAGCAGTGAATCCAGGGAGGCCTACGAGCAGTACTTC. It specifies CASSESREAYEQYF.

The V and J genes are TRBV5-1 and TRBJ2-5, with 7 bases aligning to TRBD1. V was pared by 2 bases and J by 2 bases, with 21 bases of the junction left unmatched. Germline V gene data show CDR1 as SGHRS and CDR2 as YFSETQ. The CDR3 contains 20 residues. This CDR3 is CASSFSSPSSGTAIQETQYF. CDR3 nucleotide sequence: TGCGCCAGCAGCTTTTCCTCCCCTTCCTCCGGGACAGCGATTCAAGAGACCCAGTACTTC.

This clone turned up a few times. The rearrangement links TRBV19 to TRBJ2-2; 7 bases are shared with TRBD2. V lost 5 bases, J lost 4 bases, and 4 bases stayed unmatched. The germline V gene encodes CDR1 LNHDA and CDR2 SQIVND (reference sequence). This CDR3 has 14 amino acids. CDR3 sequence: CASSPREITGELFF. CDR3 nucleotides: TGTGCCAGTAGTCCGCGGGAGATCACCGGGGAGCTGTTTTTT.

The chain employs TRBV19 and TRBJ1-4; possibly TRBD1 for D (6 bases). Per the germline V gene, CDR1 is LNHDA and CDR2 is SQIVND (reference sequence). CDR3 size: 18 residues. Trimming pared 5 bases from V and 1 base from J, leaving 20 bases between. CDR3 bases: TGTGCCAGTAGTCCCCCGCGGGGGCGCTTCAGAACTAATGAAAAACTGTTTTTT. The encoded protein is CASSPPRGRFRTNEKLFF.

The V and J genes are TRBV4-2 and TRBJ1-3; the D gene is possibly TRBD1 (5 bases). The germline V gene has CDR1 LGHNA and CDR2 YNFKEQ. The CDR3 extends over 17 amino acids. With 0 bases removed from V and 7 bases from J, the gap between germline ends came to 19 bases. The CDR3: CASSQDKRGTSSNTIYF. CDR3 nucleotide sequence: TGTGCCAGCAGCCAAGATAAAAGGGGCACCAGTTCCAACACCATATATTTT.

This clone has a single count. The chain carries TRBV7-3 and TRBJ2-6; no firm D call. CDR1 is SGHTA, CDR2 FQGTGA, per germline. The V end was cut by 2 bases, the J end by 0 bases, with 8 bases between. The length of the CDR3 is 16 residues. The CDR3 region is CASSLPQNSGANVLTF. CDR3 bases: TGTGCCAGCAGCTTACCACAAAACTCTGGGGCCAACGTCCTGACTTTC.

The chain couples TRBV7-3 to TRBJ2-3, with a possible D match to TRBD2 (6 bases). CDR3 size: 15 residues. Trimming took 2 bases from V and 0 from J, leaving 9 bases between them. CDR1 and CDR2 (germline): SGHTA, FQGTGA. The CDR3 DNA is TGTGCCAGCAGCTTATCCAGCGGGAGCACAGATACGCAGTATTTT. Translation gives CASSLSSGSTDTQYF. Filled out from reference TRBV7-3 and TRBJ2-3, the complete variable domain reads GAGVSQTPSNKVTEKGKYVELRCDPISGHTALYWYRQSLGQGPEFLIYFQGTGAADDSGLPNDRFFAVRPEGSVSTLKIQRTERGDSAVYLCASSLSSGSTDTQYFGPGTRLTVL.

This chain uses TRBV7-3 with TRBJ2-3; 8 nucleotides line up with TRBD2. This CDR3 is 15 amino acids long. V trimming: 5 bases; J trimming: 2 bases; junction bases outside the gene matches: 6. Germline V gene data show CDR1 as SGHTA and CDR2 as FQGTGA. In nucleotides, the CDR3 is TGTGCCAGCAGCATGGGACTAGAATTCACAGATACGCAGTATTTT. Protein sequence: CASSMGLEFTDTQYF.

The CDR3 nucleotides are TGTGCCAGTAGCCCAGACAGGGGGCATGACTATGGCTACACCTTC. As protein: CASSPDRGHDYGYTF. The V call is TRBV19, the J call TRBJ1-2, with TRBD1 matching 10 bases. Germline values: CDR1 LNHDA, CDR2 SQIVND (reference sequence). V lost 6 bases to trimming and J lost 3 bases; unmatched junction nucleotides: 7. CDR3 length: 15 amino acids.

This clone came up a few times. The rearrangement links TRBV5-1 to TRBJ2-5; perhaps TRBD1 as D (6 bases). Germline CDR1 is SGHRS and CDR2 is YFSETQ. CDR3 length: 16 residues. V gave up 0 bases and J gave up 4 bases, with 16 bases separating them. CDR3 protein: CASSLGFRGEGETQYF. Written as DNA, the CDR3 is TGCGCCAGCAGCTTGGGTTTCAGGGGCGAGGGAGAGACCCAGTACTTC.

The CDR3 is CASHSSGANVLTF. As DNA, the CDR3 is TGTGCCAGCCATAGCTCTGGGGCCAACGTCCTGACTTTC. V usage is TRBV2 and J usage is TRBJ2-6; D is uncertain. The CDR3 covers 13 residues. V was clipped by 8 bases and J by 0 bases, with 5 bases between them. Germline lookup yields CDR1 SNHLY and CDR2 FYNNEI.

The chain employs TRBV4-3 and TRBJ1-6, with TRBD1 as a possible D gene (6 bases). The germline V gene has CDR1 LGHNA and CDR2 YSLEER. Trimming removed 6 bases from V and 5 bases from J, with 11 bases in between. This CDR3 spans 14 amino acids. The CDR3: CASRQGLHNSPLHF. CDR3 nucleotide sequence: TGCGCCAGCAGGCAGGGGCTCCATAATTCACCCCTCCACTTT.